The present T cell receptor beta chain was sequenced within a study of blood T cell repertoires in COVID-19 (dated by TCRdb to about 2020). Background for the entire study: Collaborator samples came from the United States, Italy and Spain and covered acute and convalescent phases of COVID-19. The prospective study material was composed of cDNA or gDNA derived from T cells, B-cell-depleted T cells, or PBMCs. The repertoires were made available in a free public database intended to serve as a resource for research on the immune response to SARS-CoV-2. Where available, HLA class I and class II types were taken from metadata supplied by the sample provider and were not determined by assay-based typing. The sample metadata nearly always contained a de-identified subject ID, COVID-19 status, age in years and sex. Samples came from the ongoing ImmuneRACE study (first 160 participants) plus 1,254 subjects from 6 global collaborators. Subjects who had been exposed to COVID-19, were actively infected with it, or had recovered from it provided the deeply sampled blood TCRbeta repertoires that made up the dataset.

The investigation overall reported the following: Clinical and demographic metadata were provided uncurated, with the amount varying by source and participant.

The sample holds one count of this clone. Its binding antigen is unknown. Base-call qualities are not available, and no considerably larger clone is one nucleotide away. Collaborating institutions collected whole blood in K2EDTA tubes following their own protocols. For TCRbeta analysis, collaborators shipped samples as frozen whole blood, isolated PBMCs, or DNA extracted from either of those sample types. The immunoSEQ Assay, a bias-controlled multiplex PCR, was used to amplify TCRbeta CDR3 regions from genomic DNA. The study's processing was this. The number of nucleated cells in each sample was estimated by amplification of reference gene primers within the assay. To quantify the absolute abundance of each unique TCRbeta CDR3 rearrangement, sequence reads were collapsed and filtered. For each sample, productive Simpson clonality was calculated as the square root of Simpson's diversity index across productive rearrangements. Sourced from immuneACCESS, this table was stored by TCRdb with only in-frame sequences that have V and J called. A share of the clones is absent; for the studies checked, an unresolved V gene accounts for under half, and the remainder has no known explanation. The DNA was the basis for D and trimming; V, J and clone size are from that table. Across this sample there are about 150,000 clones, with around 83% seen only once. Clones ranked in the top ten supply around 9.8% of the sample.

For this chain, trimming is 7 bases at the V end and 0 bases at the J end, and the number of junction bases without a gene match is 7. The germline V gene (reference sequence) specifies LNHDA as CDR1 and SQIVND as CDR2. The CDR3 numbers 15 residues from cysteine through phenylalanine. Here the CDR3 DNA is all that survives: 45 bases in frame from base 1. Input material: peripheral blood. This clonotype was obtained from a woman in her forties or fifties with acute or convalescent COVID-19. The sequence links TRBV19 to TRBJ1-1; the junction holds 8 bases that match TRBD1. The DNA sequence is as follows: TGTGCCAGTACCCCCGGACAGGGAATGAACACTGAAGCTTTCTTT. This is translated as CASTPGQGMNTEAFF.